These 5 T cell receptor beta chains share one sample of origin, sequenced in a study of T-cell memory formation after mild COVID-19. TCRdb reprocessed the 5' RACE reads via MiXCR and lists one record per CDR3 protein. This table has 550,000 to 700,000 distinct CDR3 sequences, 18% appearing once. Material: PBMCs or a T cell subset sorted from them (not recorded which). Receptors were obtained from an adult woman who had mild COVID-19 (a few samples of this study predate the infection). Cell type and time point are not known.

The chain couples TRBV20-1 to TRBJ2-5, with TRBD2 as a possible D gene (6 bases). Germline V gives CDR1 DFQATT, CDR2 SNEGSKA (reference sequence). CDR3 length: 15 residues. The V end lost 4 bases, the J end lost 1 base, and 16 bases lay between the germline ends. CDR3 amino acids: CSATGPSGLQETQYF. In nucleotides, the CDR3 is TGCAGTGCTACGGGTCCGAGCGGGCTCCAAGAGACCCAGTACTTC.

This chain connects TRBV4-1 to TRBJ1-1; D uncertain. The V end lost 2 bases, the J end lost 2 bases, and 9 bases lay between the germline ends. The CDR3 is 14 residues long. The germline V gene encodes CDR1 MGHRA and CDR2 YSYEKL. Written as DNA, the CDR3 is TGCGCCAGCAGCCAACCTAGGATTAACACTGAAGCTTTCTTT. It yields the protein CASSQPRINTEAFF.

This chain joins TRBV6-5 and TRBJ2-1; the match to TRBD2 covers 9 bases. CDR1 and CDR2 (germline): MNHEY, SVGAGI. The V gene end was trimmed by 2 bases and the J gene end by 7 bases; junction bases not matched to a gene: 6. The CDR3 is 15 amino acids. This CDR3 is CASSYAGGGENEQFF. CDR3 in DNA: TGTGCCAGCAGTTACGCTGGCGGGGGGGAAAATGAGCAGTTCTTC.

This chain joins TRBV4-2 and TRBJ2-2; no reliable D call. This CDR3 is built from 14 residues. Trimming cost V 5 bases and J 2 bases, with 9 bases left between them. CDR1 is LGHNA and CDR2 is YNFKEQ in the germline V gene. The CDR3 region has the DNA TGTGCCAGCAGCGGATACTCCAACACCGGGGAGCTGTTTTTT. Its translation: CASSGYSNTGELFF.

The sample holds a few counts of this clonotype. The gene calls are TRBV12-3 or TRBV12-4 and TRBJ1-2; the match to TRBD1 covers 8 bases. This CDR3 has 15 amino acids. Trimming at V came to 5 bases and at J to 0 bases, leaving 5 bases not matched to a gene. CDR3 loop: CASSRPGQANYGYTF. The CDR3 DNA reads as TGTGCCAGCAGTCGACCGGGACAGGCTAACTATGGCTACACCTTC.